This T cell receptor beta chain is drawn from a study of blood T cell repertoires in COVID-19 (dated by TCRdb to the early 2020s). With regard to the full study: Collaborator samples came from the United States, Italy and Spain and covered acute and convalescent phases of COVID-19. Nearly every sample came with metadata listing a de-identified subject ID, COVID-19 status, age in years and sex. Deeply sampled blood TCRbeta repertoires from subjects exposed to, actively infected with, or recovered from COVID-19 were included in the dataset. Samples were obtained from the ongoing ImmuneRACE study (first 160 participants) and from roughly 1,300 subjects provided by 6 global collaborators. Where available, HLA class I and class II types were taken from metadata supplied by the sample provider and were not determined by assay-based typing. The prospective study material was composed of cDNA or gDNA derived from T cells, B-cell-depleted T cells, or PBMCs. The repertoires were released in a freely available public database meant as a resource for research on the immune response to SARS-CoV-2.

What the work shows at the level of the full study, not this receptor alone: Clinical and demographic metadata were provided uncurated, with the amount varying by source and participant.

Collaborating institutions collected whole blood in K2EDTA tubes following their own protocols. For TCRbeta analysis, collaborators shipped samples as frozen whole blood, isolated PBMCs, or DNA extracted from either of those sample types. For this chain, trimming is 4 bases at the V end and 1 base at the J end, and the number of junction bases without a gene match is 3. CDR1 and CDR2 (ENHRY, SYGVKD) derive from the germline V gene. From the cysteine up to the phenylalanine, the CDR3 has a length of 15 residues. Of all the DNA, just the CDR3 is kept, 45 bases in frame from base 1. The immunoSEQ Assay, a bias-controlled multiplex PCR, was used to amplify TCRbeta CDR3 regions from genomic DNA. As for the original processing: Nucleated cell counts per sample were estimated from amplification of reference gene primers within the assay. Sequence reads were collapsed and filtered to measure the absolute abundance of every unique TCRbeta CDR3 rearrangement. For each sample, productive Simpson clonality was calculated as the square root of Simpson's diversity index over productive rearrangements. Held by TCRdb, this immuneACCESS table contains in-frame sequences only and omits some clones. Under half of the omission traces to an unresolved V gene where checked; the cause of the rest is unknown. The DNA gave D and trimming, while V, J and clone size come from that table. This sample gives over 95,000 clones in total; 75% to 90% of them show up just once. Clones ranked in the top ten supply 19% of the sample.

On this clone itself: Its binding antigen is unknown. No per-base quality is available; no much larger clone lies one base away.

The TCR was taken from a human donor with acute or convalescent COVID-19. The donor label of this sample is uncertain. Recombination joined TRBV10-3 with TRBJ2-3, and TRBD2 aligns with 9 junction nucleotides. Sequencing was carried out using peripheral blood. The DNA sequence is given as TGTGCCATCAGTGCGCAGCGGGGGGGCACAGATACGCAGTATTTT. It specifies CAISAQRGGTDTQYF.